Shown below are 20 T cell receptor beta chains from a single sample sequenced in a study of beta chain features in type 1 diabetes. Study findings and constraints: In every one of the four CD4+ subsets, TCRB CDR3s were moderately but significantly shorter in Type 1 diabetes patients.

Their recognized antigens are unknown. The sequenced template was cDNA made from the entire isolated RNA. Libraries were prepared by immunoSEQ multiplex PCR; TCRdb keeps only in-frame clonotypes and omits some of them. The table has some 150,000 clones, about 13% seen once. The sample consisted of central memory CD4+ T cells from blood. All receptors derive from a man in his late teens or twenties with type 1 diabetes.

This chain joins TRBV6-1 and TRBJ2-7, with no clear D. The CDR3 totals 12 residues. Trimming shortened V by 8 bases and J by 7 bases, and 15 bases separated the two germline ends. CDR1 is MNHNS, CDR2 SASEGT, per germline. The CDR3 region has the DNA TGTGCCAGCGGAGAAGAGCGTCGGGAGCAGTACTTC. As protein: CASGEERREQYF.

This CDR3 is CASSLDSGYTDTQYF. CDR3 in DNA: TGTGCCAGCAGCTTGGATTCGGGATACACAGATACGCAGTATTTT. The V and J genes are TRBV7-2 and TRBJ2-3; tentative D call: TRBD2 (5 bases). The CDR3 is 15 amino acids. The germline V gene has CDR1 SGHTA and CDR2 FQGNSA. Trimming took 3 bases from V and 2 from J, leaving 12 bases between them.

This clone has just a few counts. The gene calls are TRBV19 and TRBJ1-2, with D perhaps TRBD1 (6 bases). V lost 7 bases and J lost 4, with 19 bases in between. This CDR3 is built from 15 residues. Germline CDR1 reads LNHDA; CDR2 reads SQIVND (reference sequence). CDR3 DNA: TGTGCCAGTACCGGGGGCCGCTCCCTCAGCTATGGCTACACCTTC. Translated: CASTGGRSLSYGYTF.

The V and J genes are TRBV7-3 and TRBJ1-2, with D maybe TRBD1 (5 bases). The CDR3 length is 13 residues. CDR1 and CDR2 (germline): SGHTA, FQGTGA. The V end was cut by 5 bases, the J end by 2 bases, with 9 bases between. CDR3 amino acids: CASSQGLNYGYTF. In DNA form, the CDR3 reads TGTGCCAGCAGCCAGGGACTGAACTATGGCTACACCTTC.

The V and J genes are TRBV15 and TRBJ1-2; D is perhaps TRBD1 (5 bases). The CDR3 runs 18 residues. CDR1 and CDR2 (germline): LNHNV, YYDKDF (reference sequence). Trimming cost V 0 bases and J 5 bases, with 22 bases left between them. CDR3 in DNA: TGTGCCACCAGCAGAGATCGCCGGACCGGGGGAGACCATTATGGCTACACCTTC. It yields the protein CATSRDRRTGGDHYGYTF.

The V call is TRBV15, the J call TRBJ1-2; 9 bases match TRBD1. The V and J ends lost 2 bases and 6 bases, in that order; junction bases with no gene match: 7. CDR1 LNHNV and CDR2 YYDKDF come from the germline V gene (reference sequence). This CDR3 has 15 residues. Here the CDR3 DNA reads TGTGCCACCAGCAGACCGGGACAGGGAACACATGGCTACACCTTC. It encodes CATSRPGQGTHGYTF.

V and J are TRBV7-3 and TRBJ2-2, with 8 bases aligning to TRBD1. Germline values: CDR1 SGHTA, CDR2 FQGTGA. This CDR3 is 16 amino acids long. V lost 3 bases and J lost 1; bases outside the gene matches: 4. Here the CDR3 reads CASSLTGVGNTGELFF. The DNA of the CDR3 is TGTGCCAGCAGCTTGACAGGGGTCGGGAACACCGGGGAGCTGTTTTTT.

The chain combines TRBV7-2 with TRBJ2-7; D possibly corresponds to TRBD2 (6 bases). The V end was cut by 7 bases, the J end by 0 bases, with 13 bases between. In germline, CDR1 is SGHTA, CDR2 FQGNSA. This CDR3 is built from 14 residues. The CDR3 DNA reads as TGTGCCAGCACCGGGACTCTCAGCTCCTACGAGCAGTACTTC. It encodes CASTGTLSSYEQYF.

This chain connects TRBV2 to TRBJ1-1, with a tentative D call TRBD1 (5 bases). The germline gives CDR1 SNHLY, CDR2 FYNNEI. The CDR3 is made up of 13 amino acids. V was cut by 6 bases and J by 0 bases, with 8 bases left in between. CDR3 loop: CASRTTVNTEAFF. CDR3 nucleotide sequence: TGTGCCAGCAGAACGACAGTGAACACTGAAGCTTTCTTT.

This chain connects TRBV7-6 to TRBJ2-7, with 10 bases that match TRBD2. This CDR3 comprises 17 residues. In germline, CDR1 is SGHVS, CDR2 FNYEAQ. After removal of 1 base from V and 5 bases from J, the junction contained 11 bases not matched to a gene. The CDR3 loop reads CASSLDGRSSGGNEQYF. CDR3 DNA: TGTGCCAGCAGCTTAGATGGAAGGTCTAGCGGGGGAAACGAGCAGTACTTC.

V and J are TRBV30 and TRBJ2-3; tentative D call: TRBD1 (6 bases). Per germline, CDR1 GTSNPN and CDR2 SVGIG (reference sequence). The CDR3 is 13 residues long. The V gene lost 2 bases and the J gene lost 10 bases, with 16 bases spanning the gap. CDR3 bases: TGTGCCTGGAGTTCGGTGGGGGCCTCGCCGCAGTATTTT. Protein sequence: CAWSSVGASPQYF.

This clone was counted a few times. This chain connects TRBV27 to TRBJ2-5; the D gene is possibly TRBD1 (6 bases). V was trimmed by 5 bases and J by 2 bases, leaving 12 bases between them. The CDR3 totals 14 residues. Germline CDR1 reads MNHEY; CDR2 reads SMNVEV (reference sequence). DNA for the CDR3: TGTGCCAGCAGTCCGGGGACACTTCAAGAGACCCAGTACTTC. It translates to CASSPGTLQETQYF.

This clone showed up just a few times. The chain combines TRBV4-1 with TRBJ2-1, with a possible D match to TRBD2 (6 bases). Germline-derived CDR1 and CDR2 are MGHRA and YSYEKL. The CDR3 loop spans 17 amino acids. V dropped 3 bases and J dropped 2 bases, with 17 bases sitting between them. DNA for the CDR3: TGCGCCAGCAGCCAGGAGACGGGACTGGGAACCTACAATGAGCAGTTCTTC. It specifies CASSQETGLGTYNEQFF.

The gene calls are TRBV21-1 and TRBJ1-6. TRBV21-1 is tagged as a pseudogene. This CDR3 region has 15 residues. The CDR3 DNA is TGTGCCAGCAGCAAAGGAACGGCGCATAATTCACCCCTCCACTTT. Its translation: CASSKGTAHNSPLHF.

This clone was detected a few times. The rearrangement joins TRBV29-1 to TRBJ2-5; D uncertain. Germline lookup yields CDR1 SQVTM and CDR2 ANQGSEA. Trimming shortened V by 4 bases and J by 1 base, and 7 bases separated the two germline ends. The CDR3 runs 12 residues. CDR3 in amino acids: CSVGAPQETQYF. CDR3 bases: TGCAGCGTTGGGGCACCCCAAGAGACCCAGTACTTC.

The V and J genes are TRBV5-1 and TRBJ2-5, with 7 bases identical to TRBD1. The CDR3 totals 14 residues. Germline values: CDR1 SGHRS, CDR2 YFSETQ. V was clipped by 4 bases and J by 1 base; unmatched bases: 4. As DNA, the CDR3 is TGCGCCAGCAGCCCACAGGGGACCCAAGAGACCCAGTACTTC. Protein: CASSPQGTQETQYF.

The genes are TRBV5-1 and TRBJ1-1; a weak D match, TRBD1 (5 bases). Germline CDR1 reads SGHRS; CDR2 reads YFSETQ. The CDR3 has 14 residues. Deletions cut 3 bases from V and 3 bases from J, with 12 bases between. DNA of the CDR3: TGCGCCAGCAGCTCCGGGACGGAGCACACTGAAGCTTTCTTT. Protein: CASSSGTEHTEAFF.

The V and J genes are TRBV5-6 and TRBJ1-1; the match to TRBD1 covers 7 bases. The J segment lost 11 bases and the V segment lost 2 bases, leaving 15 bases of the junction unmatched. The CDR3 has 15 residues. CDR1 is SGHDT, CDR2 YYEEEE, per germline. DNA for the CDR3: TGTGCCAGCAGCTTTATACGGGGACAGTATGAAACGGCTTTCTTT. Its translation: CASSFIRGQYETAFF.

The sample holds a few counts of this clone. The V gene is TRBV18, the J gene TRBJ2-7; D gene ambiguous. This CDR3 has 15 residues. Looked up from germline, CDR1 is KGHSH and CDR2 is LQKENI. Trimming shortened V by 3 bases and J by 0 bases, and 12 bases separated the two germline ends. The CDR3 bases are TGTGCCAGCTCACCTAGTACAGTTGACTCCTACGAGCAGTACTTC. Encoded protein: CASSPSTVDSYEQYF.

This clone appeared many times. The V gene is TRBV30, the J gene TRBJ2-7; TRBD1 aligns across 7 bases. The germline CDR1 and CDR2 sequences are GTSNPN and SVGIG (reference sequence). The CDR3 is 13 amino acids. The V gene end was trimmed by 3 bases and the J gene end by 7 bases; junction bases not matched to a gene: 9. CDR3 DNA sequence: TGTGCCTGGAGCCGGGACAGCCCTTGGGAGCAGTACTTC. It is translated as CAWSRDSPWEQYF. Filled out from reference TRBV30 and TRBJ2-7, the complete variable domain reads SQTIHQWPATLVQPVGSPLSLECTVEGTSNPNLYWYRQAAGRGLQLLFYSVGIGQISSEVPQNLSASRPQDRQFILSSKKLLLSDSGFYLCAWSRDSPWEQYFGPGTRLTVT.